These T cell receptor beta chains were read from a single sample in a study of blood T cell repertoires in COVID-19. Method: immunoSEQ multiplex PCR; TCRdb's copy keeps in-frame clones and lacks some. The top ten clones hold more than 15% of a sample with some 40,000 clones, over 80% of them seen once. Sample: peripheral blood. The source is a woman in her 30s in a cohort sampled during active COVID-19. CDR3s include the opening cysteine and the closing phenylalanine or tryptophan. A D gene is named only where the DNA matches it firmly. Clone size, where shown, is once, few, many, or a class for clones that have expanded.

j_call d_call cdr3_length v_call clone_size cdr3_nt cdr3_aa
TRBJ2-3 NA 16 TRBV28 NA TGTGCCAGCAGTTTTGCCCGAGCGGCTAGCACAGATACGCAGTATTTT CASSFARAASTDTQYF
TRBJ2-2 NA 15 TRBV5-6 NA TGTGCCAGCAGCCCCCCGGGTCCCCACACCGGGGAGCTGTTTTTT CASSPPGPHTGELFF
TRBJ2-3 NA 16 TRBV18 NA TGTGCCAGCTCACCACCAGAACAGGGATTAAGAGATACGCAGTATTTT CASSPPEQGLRDTQYF
TRBJ1-2 NA 14 TRBV9 NA TGTGCCAGCAGCGTAGAACCCGGGAACTATGGCTACACCTTC CASSVEPGNYGYTF
TRBJ2-7 TRBD1 16 TRBV9 NA TGTGCCAGCACCGACGTCTGGGACAGGGGCTCCTACGAGCAGTACTTC CASTDVWDRGSYEQYF
TRBJ1-2 NA 12 TRBV30 few TGTGCCTGGGATGACACCCGAGGGTCGGGCACCTTC CAWDDTRGSGTF
TRBJ2-3 NA 15 TRBV13 NA TGTGCCAGCAGCCAGACCCGGAATGAGGCAGATACGCAGTATTTT CASSQTRNEADTQYF
TRBJ2-1 TRBD2 17 TRBV10-3 NA TGTGCCATCAGTGGGCCCCCCGGGACTAGCGGTTACAATGAGCAGTTCTTC CAISGPPGTSGYNEQFF
TRBJ2-3 NA 13 TRBV18 once TGTGCCAGCTCACACTCCCCCACAGATACGCAGTATTTT CASSHSPTDTQYF
TRBJ1-1 NA 12 TRBV7-9 NA TGTGCCAGCCACCGGGGGGTAACTGAAGCTTTCTTT CASHRGVTEAFF
TRBJ1-2 TRBD1 14 TRBV5-6 NA TGTGCCAGCAGCCCTGGACAGGGGAGCTATGGCTACACCTTC CASSPGQGSYGYTF
TRBJ2-7 TRBD2 14 TRBV10-2 NA TGCGCCAGCAGTGAGTGGACTAGCGGCTACGAGCAGTACTTC CASSEWTSGYEQYF
TRBJ2-5 TRBD2 14 TRBV29-1 NA TGCAGCGTTGGGCTAGCGGGAGTAGGGGAGACCCAGTACTTC CSVGLAGVGETQYF
TRBJ1-1 TRBD1 14 TRBV9 NA TGTGCCAGCAGCGTAGTGACAGGGGAGGCTGAAGCTTTCTTT CASSVVTGEAEAFF
TRBJ1-4 NA 13 TRBV2 NA TGTGCCAGCAGGGGAGCAACTAATGAAAAACTGTTTTTT CASRGATNEKLFF